These T cell receptor beta chains were read from a single sample in a study of cytomegalovirus exposure and HLA in healthy donors. This table comes from immunoSEQ multiplex PCR, and its TCRdb copy is limited to in-frame clones, with some not included. The table has 120,000 to 150,000 clones, roughly 78% seen once; the top ten hold around 3%. The sequencing input was PBMCs. These receptors came from a man aged 35 to 55 in good health and CMV-seropositive. The CDR3 runs from the conserved cysteine through the conserved F or W. A D gene is named only where the DNA matches it firmly. Clone size, where shown, is once, few, many, or a class for clones that have expanded.

TRBV6-5	NA	TRBJ1-5	NA	CASRCDRMNQPQHF	TGTGCCAGCAGATGTGACAGGATGAATCAGCCCCAGCATTTT
TRBV30	NA	TRBJ2-2	NA	CAWSVGGRGELFF	TGTGCCTGGAGTGTTGGTGGGAGAGGGGAGCTGTTTTTT
TRBV7-3	TRBD1	TRBJ2-7	NA	CASSFVRGYEQYF	TGTGCCAGCAGCTTCGTCAGGGGGTACGAGCAGTACTTC
TRBV18	TRBD1	TRBJ2-2	NA	CASSPDRAGTGELFF	TGTGCCAGCTCACCGGACAGGGCGGGGACCGGGGAGCTGTTTTTT
TRBV7-9	NA	TRBJ2-1	NA	CASSRAGARGNEQFF	TGTGCCAGCAGTCGAGCAGGAGCACGAGGGAATGAGCAGTTCTTC
TRBV29-1	TRBD2	TRBJ2-1	NA	CSVLLAGYYNEQFF	TGCAGCGTCTTACTAGCGGGATATTACAATGAGCAGTTCTTC
TRBV6-1	NA	TRBJ2-6	few	CASSVATGANVLTF	TGTGCCAGCAGTGTGGCAACTGGGGCCAACGTCCTGACTTTC
TRBV18	TRBD1	TRBJ2-5	NA	CASSPGTGSETQYF	TGTGCCAGCTCACCCGGGACAGGGTCGGAGACCCAGTACTTC
TRBV5-1	TRBD2	TRBJ2-1	NA	CASSFGMGGESSYNEQFF	TGCGCCAGCAGCTTCGGGATGGGGGGGGAGAGCTCCTACAATGAGCAGTTCTTC
TRBV9	NA	TRBJ2-1	few	CASSVGYYNEQFF	TGTGCCAGCAGCGTCGGGTACTACAATGAGCAGTTCTTC
TRBV27	TRBD2	TRBJ2-1	NA	CASSPRGTSGRSNNEQFF	TGTGCCAGCAGTCCTCGCGGGACTAGCGGGAGGTCGAACAATGAGCAGTTCTTC
TRBV5-6	TRBD1	TRBJ1-4	NA	CASSLADRGAEKLFF	TGTGCCAGCAGCTTGGCAGACAGGGGGGCCGAAAAACTGTTTTTT
TRBV18	NA	TRBJ1-2	NA	CASSVYTQGYGYTF	TGTGCCAGCTCAGTTTACACCCAGGGATATGGCTACACCTTC
TRBV7-2	TRBD1	TRBJ1-4	few	CASSPGQGHSNEKLFF	TGTGCCAGCAGCCCGGGACAGGGCCACTCTAATGAAAAACTGTTTTTT
TRBV2	TRBD1	TRBJ2-7	NA	CAGGQGTYEQYF	TGTGCCGGCGGACAGGGGACCTACGAGCAGTACTTC
TRBV9	TRBD1	TRBJ1-2	NA	CASSVTGTGGNYGYTF	TGTGCCAGCAGCGTCACCGGGACAGGGGGAAACTATGGCTACACCTTC
TRBV5-1	NA	TRBJ2-7	NA	CASTRDSLYSYEQYF	TGCGCCAGCACGCGGGACAGTTTATACTCCTACGAGCAGTACTTC
TRBV4-2	TRBD2	TRBJ2-7	NA	CASSQDRWTSGGEQYF	TGTGCCAGCAGCCAAGATCGCTGGACTAGCGGGGGCGAGCAGTACTTC
TRBV7-9	NA	TRBJ1-1	NA	CASSLGRGANTEAFF	TGTGCCAGCAGCTTAGGACGTGGGGCGAACACTGAAGCTTTCTTT
TRBV6-5	NA	TRBJ2-7	NA	CASTPHPYSYEQYF	TGTGCCAGCACCCCGCACCCCTACAGCTACGAGCAGTACTTC
TRBV2	NA	TRBJ2-5	NA	CASSLQAAGETQYF	TGTGCCAGCAGCTTGCAGGCGGCGGGGGAGACCCAGTACTTC
TRBV7-9	NA	TRBJ1-1	NA	CASSLGVEAFF	TGTGCCAGCAGCTTAGGAGTCGAAGCTTTCTTT
TRBV18	NA	TRBJ2-7	NA	CASSDGGVPYEQYF	TGTGCCAGCTCAGACGGGGGAGTCCCCTACGAGCAGTACTTC
TRBV19	NA	TRBJ1-1	once	CASRTQDSMNTEAFF	TGTGCCAGTAGAACCCAAGACAGTATGAACACTGAAGCTTTCTTT
TRBV10-3	TRBD1	TRBJ1-1	NA	CAISQQGVNTEAFF	TGTGCCATCAGCCAACAGGGGGTGAACACTGAAGCTTTCTTT
TRBV9	TRBD1	TRBJ1-5	NA	CASSTGTGLNQPQHF	TGTGCCAGCAGCACCGGGACAGGACTCAATCAGCCCCAGCATTTT
TRBV12-5	NA	TRBJ2-2	NA	CASGFGNTGELFF	TGTGCTAGTGGTTTCGGGAACACCGGGGAGCTGTTTTTT
TRBV6-5	NA	TRBJ1-1	NA	CASNRNRALNTEAFF	TGTGCCAGCAACCGGAACAGGGCGCTAAACACTGAAGCTTTCTTT
TRBV6-5	NA	TRBJ2-1	NA	CASSYFTAKDNEQFF	TGTGCCAGCAGTTACTTTACAGCAAAGGACAATGAGCAGTTCTTC
TRBV7-3	NA	TRBJ2-3	NA	CASSLKGLSTDTQYF	TGTGCCAGCAGCTTAAAGGGACTTTCCACAGATACGCAGTATTTT
TRBV5-1	NA	TRBJ2-5	NA	CASSFLGGETQYF	TGCGCCAGCAGCTTTCTAGGAGGAGAGACCCAGTACTTC
TRBV27	NA	TRBJ1-5	NA	CASSYRVSNQPQHF	TGTGCTAGCAGTTACAGGGTGAGCAATCAGCCCCAGCATTTT
TRBV19	TRBD1	TRBJ2-7	NA	CASSNKRGQGKYEQYF	TGTGCCAGTAGTAACAAGCGGGGACAGGGAAAGTACGAGCAGTACTTC
TRBV7-2	TRBD2	TRBJ2-7	NA	CASSRRLAGLTYEQYF	TGTGCCAGCAGCCGTCGTCTAGCGGGCCTGACCTACGAGCAGTACTTC
TRBV19	NA	TRBJ1-1	NA	CASSQIIRQLNTEAFF	TGTGCCAGTAGCCAAATCATCCGACAGCTGAACACTGAAGCTTTCTTT
TRBV28	TRBD1	TRBJ1-2	NA	CASSFGTVPGGYTF	TGTGCCAGCAGTTTCGGGACAGTCCCAGGTGGCTACACCTTC
TRBV25-1	TRBD1	TRBJ2-7	NA	CASSEGGTGGYSEQYF	TGTGCCAGCAGTGAAGGGGGGACAGGAGGTTACTCGGAGCAGTACTTC
TRBV19	TRBD1	TRBJ2-5	NA	CASSATLQGAQYF	TGTGCCAGTAGTGCAACTCTTCAGGGGGCCCAGTACTTC
TRBV6-5	NA	TRBJ2-7	NA	CASSYSPGTDYEQYF	TGTGCCAGCAGTTACTCCCCTGGGACTGACTACGAGCAGTACTTC
TRBV5-1	NA	TRBJ2-7	NA	CASSLQFQQREQYF	TGCGCCAGCAGCTTGCAGTTTCAGCAGCGCGAGCAGTACTTC
TRBV6-6	NA	TRBJ1-2	NA	CASSFEGNYGYTF	TGTGCCAGCAGTTTTGAGGGAAACTATGGCTACACCTTC
TRBV6-5	NA	TRBJ1-1	NA	CASSYSSYTEAFF	TGTGCCAGCAGTTACTCGAGCTACACTGAAGCTTTCTTT
TRBV28	NA	TRBJ1-2	NA	CASSLYINGYTF	TGTGCCAGCAGTTTATACATTAATGGCTACACCTTC
TRBV11-2	TRBD1	TRBJ2-5	NA	CASSFAGQVGLEQYF	TGTGCCAGCAGCTTCGCTGGACAGGTGGGTTTAGAGCAGTACTTC
TRBV7-2	NA	TRBJ1-6	once	CASSLQTVENSPLHF	TGTGCCAGCAGCTTACAGACAGTTGAAAATTCACCCCTCCACTTT
TRBV11-2	NA	TRBJ1-3	NA	CASSLAVGNTIYF	TGTGCCAGCAGCTTAGCTGTTGGAAACACCATATATTTT
TRBV27	NA	TRBJ2-5	NA	CASSPRRPQETQYF	TGTGCCAGCAGTCCAAGGAGACCACAAGAGACCCAGTACTTC
TRBV6-1	NA	TRBJ2-3	few	CASSEALLTRDKPQYF	TGTGCCAGCAGTGAAGCGCTACTAACCCGGGATAAACCGCAGTATTTT
TRBV6-5	TRBD1	TRBJ2-2	NA	CASSGDRINTGELFF	TGTGCCAGCAGCGGGGACAGAATAAACACCGGGGAGCTGTTTTTT
TRBV27	TRBD1	TRBJ2-7	NA	CASSFSRGSSEQYF	TGTGCCAGCAGTTTTAGCAGGGGGTCGAGCGAGCAGTACTTC
TRBV5-4	TRBD2	TRBJ2-1	NA	CASSLGRTRGDEQFF	TGTGCCAGCAGCTTGGGGCGGACTAGAGGCGATGAGCAGTTCTTC
TRBV7-2	TRBD2	TRBJ2-7	few	CASSGGGLAGSYEQYF	TGTGCCAGCAGCGGCGGGGGACTAGCGGGTTCCTACGAGCAGTACTTC
TRBV2	TRBD2	TRBJ2-7	NA	CASTLTSGTYEQYF	TGTGCCAGCACCTTGACTAGCGGAACCTACGAGCAGTACTTC